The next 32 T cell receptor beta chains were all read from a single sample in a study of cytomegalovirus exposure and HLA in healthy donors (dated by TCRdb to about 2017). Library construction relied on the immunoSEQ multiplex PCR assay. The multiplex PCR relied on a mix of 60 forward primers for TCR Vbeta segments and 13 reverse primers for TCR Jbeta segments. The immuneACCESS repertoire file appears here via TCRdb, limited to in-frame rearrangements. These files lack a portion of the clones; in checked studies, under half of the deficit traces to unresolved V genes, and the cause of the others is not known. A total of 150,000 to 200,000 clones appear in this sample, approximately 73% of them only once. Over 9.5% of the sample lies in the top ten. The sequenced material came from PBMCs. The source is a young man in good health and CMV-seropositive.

In DNA, the CDR3 is TGTGCCAGCAGAGGTGGGGAGTTATCCTACAATGAGCAGTTCTTC. Protein product: CASRGGELSYNEQFF. The chain has TRBV7-3 and TRBJ2-1, with D perhaps TRBD2 (5 bases). This CDR3 comprises 15 residues. Germline CDR1 reads SGHTA; CDR2 reads FQGTGA. The germline V and J ends were trimmed by 6 bases and 1 base, with 13 bases remaining between them.

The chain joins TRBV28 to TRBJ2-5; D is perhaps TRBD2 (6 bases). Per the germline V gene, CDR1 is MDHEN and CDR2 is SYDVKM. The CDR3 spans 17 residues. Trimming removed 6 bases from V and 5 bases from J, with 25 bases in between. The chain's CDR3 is CASSEYKVAGTGETQYF. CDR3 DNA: TGTGCCAGCAGCGAATACAAGGTCGCGGGGACGGGGGAGACCCAGTACTTC.

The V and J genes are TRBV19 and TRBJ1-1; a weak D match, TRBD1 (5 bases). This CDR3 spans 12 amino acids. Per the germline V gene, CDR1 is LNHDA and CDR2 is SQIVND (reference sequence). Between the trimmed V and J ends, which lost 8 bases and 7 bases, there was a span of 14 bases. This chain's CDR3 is CASGAQGYEAFF. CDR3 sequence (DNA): TGTGCCAGTGGTGCCCAGGGATATGAAGCTTTCTTT.

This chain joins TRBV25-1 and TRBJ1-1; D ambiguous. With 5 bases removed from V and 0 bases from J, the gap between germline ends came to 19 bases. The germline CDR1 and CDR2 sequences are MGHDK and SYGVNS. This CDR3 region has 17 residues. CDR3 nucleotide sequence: TGTGCCAGCAGTATCCATCCGAGAGGGCTAATGAACACTGAAGCTTTCTTT. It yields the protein CASSIHPRGLMNTEAFF.

The CDR3 reads CASNPPGGQGSADYGYTF. CDR3 coding DNA: TGTGCCAGCAACCCACCCGGCGGACAGGGGTCCGCTGACTATGGCTACACCTTC. The chain links TRBV7-9 to TRBJ1-2; 9 nucleotides match TRBD1. J lost 3 bases, V lost 7 bases, and 18 bases had no gene match. This CDR3 has 18 residues. CDR1 is SEHNR and CDR2 is FQNEAQ in the germline V gene (reference sequence).

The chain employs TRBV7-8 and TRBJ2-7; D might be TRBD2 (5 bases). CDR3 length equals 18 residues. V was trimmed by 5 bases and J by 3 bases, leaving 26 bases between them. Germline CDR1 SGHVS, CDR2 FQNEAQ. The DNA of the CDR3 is TGTGCCAGCAGCCCGTACCTGGCCCGCCAAGCGGATTTCTACGAGCAGTACTTC. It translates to CASSPYLARQADFYEQYF.

The CDR3 spells CASSIVAGALGGEQYF. CDR3 bases: TGTGCCAGTAGTATAGTCGCCGGGGCCCTAGGGGGAGAGCAGTACTTC. This chain joins TRBV19 and TRBJ2-7; D perhaps matches TRBD1 (6 bases). V lost 1 base and J lost 7, with 20 bases in between. Germline CDR1 reads LNHDA; CDR2 reads SQIVND (reference sequence). The CDR3 sequence is 16 residues long.

The CDR3 protein is CASSHISVAGSYEQYF. The DNA for the CDR3 is TGCGCCAGCAGCCACATCTCTGTAGCGGGTTCCTACGAGCAGTACTTC. The rearrangement uses TRBV4-1 and TRBJ2-7; 7 bases line up with TRBD2. This CDR3 is built from 16 residues. Germline loops: CDR1 MGHRA, CDR2 YSYEKL. V dropped 3 bases and J dropped 1; count of bases not matched to a gene: 9.

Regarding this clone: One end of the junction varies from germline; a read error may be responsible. The CDR3 protein is CASSLESQGWSGTEAFF. CDR3 in DNA: TGTGCCAGCAGTTTGGAATCACAGGGGTGGTCGGGCACTGAAGCTTTCTTT. The chain has TRBV5-4 and TRBJ1-1; 7 nucleotides align to TRBD1. Germline V gene lookup returns CDR1 SGHNT and CDR2 YYREEE (reference sequence). This CDR3 comprises 17 residues. The full variable domain, rest sourced from reference TRBV5-4 and TRBJ1-1, is ETGVTQSPTHLIKTRGQQVTLRCSSQSGHNTVSWYQQALGQGPQFIFQYYREEENGRGNFPPRFSGLQFPNYSSELNVNALELDDSALYLCASSLESQGWSGTEAFFGQGTRLTVV.

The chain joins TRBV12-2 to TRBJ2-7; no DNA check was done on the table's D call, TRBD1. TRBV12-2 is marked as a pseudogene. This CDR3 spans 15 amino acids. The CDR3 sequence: CASRSPRQDPHEQYF. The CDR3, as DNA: TGTGCAAGTCGCTCACCCAGACAAGACCCCCACGAGCAGTACTTC.

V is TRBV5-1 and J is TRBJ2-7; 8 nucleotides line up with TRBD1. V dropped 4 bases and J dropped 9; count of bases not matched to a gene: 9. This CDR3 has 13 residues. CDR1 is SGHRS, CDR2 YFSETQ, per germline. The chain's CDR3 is CASSPGQAMGQYF. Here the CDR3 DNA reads TGCGCCAGCAGCCCGGGACAGGCGATGGGGCAGTACTTC.

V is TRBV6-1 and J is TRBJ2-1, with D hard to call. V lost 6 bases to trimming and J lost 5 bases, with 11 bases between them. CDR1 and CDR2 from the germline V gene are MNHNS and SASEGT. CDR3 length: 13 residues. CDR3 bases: TGTGCCAGCAGGGTCTCGGTGGACAATGAGCAGTTCTTC. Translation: CASRVSVDNEQFF.

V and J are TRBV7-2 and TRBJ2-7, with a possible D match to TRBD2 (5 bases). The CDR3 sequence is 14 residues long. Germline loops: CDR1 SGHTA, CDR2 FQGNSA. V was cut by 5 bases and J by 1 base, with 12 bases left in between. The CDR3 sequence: CASSVNGKSYEQYF. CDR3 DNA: TGTGCCAGCAGCGTCAACGGGAAATCCTACGAGCAGTACTTC.

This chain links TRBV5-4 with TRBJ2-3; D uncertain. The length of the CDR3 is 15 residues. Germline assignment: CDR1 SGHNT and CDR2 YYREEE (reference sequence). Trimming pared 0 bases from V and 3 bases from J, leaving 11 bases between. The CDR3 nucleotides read TGTGCCAGCAGCTTGGATCAGTTCTTTACAGATACGCAGTATTTT. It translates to CASSLDQFFTDTQYF.

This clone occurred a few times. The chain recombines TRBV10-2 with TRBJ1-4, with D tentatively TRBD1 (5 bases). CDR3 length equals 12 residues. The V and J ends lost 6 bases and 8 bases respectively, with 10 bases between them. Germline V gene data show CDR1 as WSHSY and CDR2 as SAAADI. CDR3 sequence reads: CASSGGGEKLFF. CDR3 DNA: TGCGCCAGCAGCGGGGGAGGGGAAAAACTGTTTTTT.

Here the CDR3 reads CASSSDSLDTQYF. The CDR3 DNA reads as TGCGCCAGCAGTTCCGACAGTTTAGATACGCAGTATTTT. J is TRBJ2-3 and V is TRBV5-1; TRBD1 is a possible D gene (5 bases). Germline V gene sequence: CDR1 SGHRS, CDR2 YFSETQ. V was clipped by 5 bases and J by 5 bases, with 12 bases between them. The CDR3 has 13 amino acids.

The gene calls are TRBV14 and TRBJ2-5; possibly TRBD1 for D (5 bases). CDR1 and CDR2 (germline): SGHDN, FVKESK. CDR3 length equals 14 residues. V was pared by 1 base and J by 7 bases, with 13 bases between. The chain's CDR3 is CASSQVNQGSTQYF. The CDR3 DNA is TGTGCCAGCAGCCAAGTTAACCAGGGATCGACCCAGTACTTC.

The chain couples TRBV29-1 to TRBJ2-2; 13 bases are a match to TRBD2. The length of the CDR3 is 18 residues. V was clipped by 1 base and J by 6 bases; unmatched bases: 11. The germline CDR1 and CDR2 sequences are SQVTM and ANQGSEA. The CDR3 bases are TGCAGCGTTGAAGCGAACACCTTACTAGCGGGAGGGCCCGGGGAGCTGTTTTTT. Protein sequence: CSVEANTLLAGGPGELFF.

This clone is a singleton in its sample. Here the CDR3 reads CASSDGGENQPQHF. The DNA for the CDR3 is TGTGCCAGCAGTGATGGGGGGGAAAATCAGCCCCAGCATTTT. The chain carries TRBV6-1 and TRBJ1-5; perhaps TRBD1 as D (5 bases). Per germline, CDR1 MNHNS and CDR2 SASEGT. The CDR3 is 14 residues long. With 3 bases removed from V and 4 bases from J, the gap between germline ends came to 10 bases.

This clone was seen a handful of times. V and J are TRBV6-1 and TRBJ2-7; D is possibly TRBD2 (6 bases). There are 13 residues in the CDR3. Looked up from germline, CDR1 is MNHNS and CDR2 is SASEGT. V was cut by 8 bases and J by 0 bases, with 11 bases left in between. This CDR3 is CASYKEGSYEQYF. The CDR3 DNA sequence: TGTGCCAGCTACAAGGAGGGCTCCTACGAGCAGTACTTC.

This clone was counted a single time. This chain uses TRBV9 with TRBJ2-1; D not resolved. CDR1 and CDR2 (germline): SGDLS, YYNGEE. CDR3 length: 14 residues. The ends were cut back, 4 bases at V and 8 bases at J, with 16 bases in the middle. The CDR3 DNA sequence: TGTGCCAGCAGCCCACCCACCCCAGGCCATGAGCAGTTCTTC. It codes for CASSPPTPGHEQFF.

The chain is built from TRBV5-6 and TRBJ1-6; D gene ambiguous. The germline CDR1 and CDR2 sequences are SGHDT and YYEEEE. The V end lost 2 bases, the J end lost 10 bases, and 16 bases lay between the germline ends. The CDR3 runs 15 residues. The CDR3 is CASSLSLRVRSPLHF. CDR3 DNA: TGTGCCAGCAGCTTATCGCTCCGGGTGAGATCACCCCTCCACTTT.

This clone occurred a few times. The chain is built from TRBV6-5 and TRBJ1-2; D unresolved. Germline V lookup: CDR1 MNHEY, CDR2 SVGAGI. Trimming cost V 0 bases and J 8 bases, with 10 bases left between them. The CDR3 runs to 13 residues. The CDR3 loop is CASSYSRGSGYTF. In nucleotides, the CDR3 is TGTGCCAGCAGTTACTCTCGGGGTTCGGGCTACACCTTC.

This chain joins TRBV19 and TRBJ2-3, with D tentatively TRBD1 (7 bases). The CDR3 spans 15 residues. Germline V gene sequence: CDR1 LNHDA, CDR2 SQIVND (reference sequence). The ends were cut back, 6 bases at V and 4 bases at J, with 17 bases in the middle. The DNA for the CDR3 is TGTGCCAGTAGAGCGGAGGGGACAGCGGCAGATACGCAGTATTTT. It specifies CASRAEGTAADTQYF.

Here the CDR3 DNA reads TGTGCCAGCAGTGAATTCAGGGTAAATCAGCCCCAGCATTTT. It is translated as CASSEFRVNQPQHF. V and J are TRBV6-1 and TRBJ1-5; TRBD1 might be the D (5 bases). Germline CDR1 is MNHNS and CDR2 is SASEGT. The CDR3 has 14 amino acids. With 2 bases removed from V and 4 bases from J, the gap between germline ends came to 9 bases.

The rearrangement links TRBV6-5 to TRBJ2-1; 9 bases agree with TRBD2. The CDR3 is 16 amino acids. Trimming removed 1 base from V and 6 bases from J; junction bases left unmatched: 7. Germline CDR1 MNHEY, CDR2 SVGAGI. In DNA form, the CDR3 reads TGTGCCAGCAGTTACTTCGATGCGGGAGGGCGCAATGAGCAGTTCTTC. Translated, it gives CASSYFDAGGRNEQFF.

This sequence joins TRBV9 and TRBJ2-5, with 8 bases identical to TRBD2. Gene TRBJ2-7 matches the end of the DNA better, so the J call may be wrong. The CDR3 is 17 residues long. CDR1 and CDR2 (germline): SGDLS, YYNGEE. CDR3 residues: CASSGNRGLAGLYEQYF. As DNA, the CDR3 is TGTGCCAGCAGCGGGAATCGTGGACTAGCAGGTCTCTACGAGCAGTACTTC.

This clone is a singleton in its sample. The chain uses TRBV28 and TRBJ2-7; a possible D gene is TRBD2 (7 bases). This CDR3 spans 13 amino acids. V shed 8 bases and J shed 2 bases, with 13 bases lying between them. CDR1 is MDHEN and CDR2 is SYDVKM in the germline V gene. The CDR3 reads CASHEGGPYEQYF. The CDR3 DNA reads TGTGCCAGCCATGAGGGGGGGCCCTACGAGCAGTACTTC.

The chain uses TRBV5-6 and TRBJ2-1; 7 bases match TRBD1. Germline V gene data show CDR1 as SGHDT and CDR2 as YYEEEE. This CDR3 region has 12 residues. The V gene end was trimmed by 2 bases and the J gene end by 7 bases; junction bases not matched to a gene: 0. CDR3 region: CASSLQGNEQFF. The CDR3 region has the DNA TGTGCCAGCAGCTTACAGGGGAATGAGCAGTTCTTC.

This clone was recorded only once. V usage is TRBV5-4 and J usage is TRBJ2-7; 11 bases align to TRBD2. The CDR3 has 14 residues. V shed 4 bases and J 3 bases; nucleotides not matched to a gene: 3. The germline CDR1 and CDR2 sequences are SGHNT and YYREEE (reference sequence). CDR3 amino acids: CASSGTSGSYEQYF. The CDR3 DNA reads TGTGCCAGCAGCGGTACTAGCGGGAGCTACGAGCAGTACTTC.

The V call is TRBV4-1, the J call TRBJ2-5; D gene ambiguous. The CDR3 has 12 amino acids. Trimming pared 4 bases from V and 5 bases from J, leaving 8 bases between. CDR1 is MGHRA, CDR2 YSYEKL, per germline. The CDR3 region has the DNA TGCGCCAGCAGCCCCTCCGGGGAGACCCAGTACTTC. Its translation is CASSPSGETQYF.

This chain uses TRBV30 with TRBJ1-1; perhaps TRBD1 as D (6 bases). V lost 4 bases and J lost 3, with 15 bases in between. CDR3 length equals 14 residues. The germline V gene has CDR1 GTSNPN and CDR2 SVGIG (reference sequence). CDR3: CAWMERDIYTEAFF. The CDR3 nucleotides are TGTGCCTGGATGGAGCGGGACATCTACACTGAAGCTTTCTTT.